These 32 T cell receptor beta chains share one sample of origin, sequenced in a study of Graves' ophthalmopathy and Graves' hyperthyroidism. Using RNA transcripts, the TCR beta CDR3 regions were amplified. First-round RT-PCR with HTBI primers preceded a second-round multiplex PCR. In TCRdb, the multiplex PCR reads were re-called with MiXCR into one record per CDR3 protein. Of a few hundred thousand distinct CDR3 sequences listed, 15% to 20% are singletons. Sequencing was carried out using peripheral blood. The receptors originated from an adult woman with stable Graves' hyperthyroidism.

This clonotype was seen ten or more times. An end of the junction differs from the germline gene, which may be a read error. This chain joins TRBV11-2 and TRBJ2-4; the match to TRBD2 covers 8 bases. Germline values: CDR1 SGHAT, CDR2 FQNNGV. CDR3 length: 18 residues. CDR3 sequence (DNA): TGTGCCAGCAGCGTAGAGGGTAGCGGGACCTTAGCCAAAAACATTCAGTACTTC. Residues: CASSVEGSGTLAKNIQYF.

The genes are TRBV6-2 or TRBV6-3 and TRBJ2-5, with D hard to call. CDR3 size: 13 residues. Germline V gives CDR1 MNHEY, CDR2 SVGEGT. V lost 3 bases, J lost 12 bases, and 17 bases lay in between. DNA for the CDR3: TGTGCCAGCAGTTATCGTGGCCCGAACTCCAAGTACTTC. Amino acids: CASSYRGPNSKYF.

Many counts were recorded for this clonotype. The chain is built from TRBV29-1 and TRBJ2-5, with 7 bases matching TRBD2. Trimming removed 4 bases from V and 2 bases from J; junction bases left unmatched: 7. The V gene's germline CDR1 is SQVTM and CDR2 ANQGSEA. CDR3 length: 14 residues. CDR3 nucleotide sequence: TGCAGCGTTGCCCCAGCGGGGAAACAAGAGACCCAGTACTTC. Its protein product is CSVAPAGKQETQYF.

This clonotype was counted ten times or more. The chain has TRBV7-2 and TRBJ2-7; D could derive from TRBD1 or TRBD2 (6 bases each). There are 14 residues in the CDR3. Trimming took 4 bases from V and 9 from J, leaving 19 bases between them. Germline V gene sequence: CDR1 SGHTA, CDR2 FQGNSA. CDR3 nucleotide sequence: TGTGCCAGCAGCTCGCGGGGCAGGGGAGTTGGGCAGTACTTC. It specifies CASSSRGRGVGQYF.

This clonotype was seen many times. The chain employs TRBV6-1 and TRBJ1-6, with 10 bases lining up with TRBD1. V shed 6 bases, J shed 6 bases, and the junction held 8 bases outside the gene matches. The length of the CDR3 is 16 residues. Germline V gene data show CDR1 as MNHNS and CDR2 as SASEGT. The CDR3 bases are TGTGCCAGCAGGGGAGACAGGGGGCGGTTTAATTCACCCCTCCACTTT. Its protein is CASRGDRGRFNSPLHF.

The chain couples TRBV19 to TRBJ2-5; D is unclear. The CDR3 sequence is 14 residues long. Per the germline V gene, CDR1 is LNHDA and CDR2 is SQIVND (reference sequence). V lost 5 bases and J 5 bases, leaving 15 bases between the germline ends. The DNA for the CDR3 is TGTGCCAGTAGTTTGGATTCTGTCGTCGAGACCCAGTACTTC. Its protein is CASSLDSVVETQYF.

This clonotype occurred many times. The CDR3 region is CASTPRGSEAFF. DNA for the CDR3: TGTGCCAGCACCCCACGGGGCTCTGAAGCTTTCTTT. The chain is built from TRBV28 and TRBJ1-1; perhaps TRBD1 as D (5 bases). V shed 7 bases and J shed 6 bases, with 12 bases lying between them. The CDR3 spans 12 residues. Per germline, CDR1 MDHEN and CDR2 SYDVKM.

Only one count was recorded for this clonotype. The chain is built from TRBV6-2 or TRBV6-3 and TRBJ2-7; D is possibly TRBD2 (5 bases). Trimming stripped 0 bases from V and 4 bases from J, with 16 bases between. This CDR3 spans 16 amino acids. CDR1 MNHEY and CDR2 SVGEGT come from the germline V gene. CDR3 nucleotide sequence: TGTGCCAGCAGTTACTCGTTATCGGGGTATCGGTACGAGCAGTACGTC. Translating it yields CASSYSLSGYRYEQYV.

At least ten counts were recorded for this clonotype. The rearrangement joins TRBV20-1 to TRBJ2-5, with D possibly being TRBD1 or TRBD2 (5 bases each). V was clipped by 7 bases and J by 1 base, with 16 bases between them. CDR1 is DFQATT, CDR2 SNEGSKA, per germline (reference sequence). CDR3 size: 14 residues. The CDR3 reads CSGGLPGSQETQYF. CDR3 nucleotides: TGCAGTGGGGGCTTACCGGGATCCCAAGAGACCCAGTACTTC.

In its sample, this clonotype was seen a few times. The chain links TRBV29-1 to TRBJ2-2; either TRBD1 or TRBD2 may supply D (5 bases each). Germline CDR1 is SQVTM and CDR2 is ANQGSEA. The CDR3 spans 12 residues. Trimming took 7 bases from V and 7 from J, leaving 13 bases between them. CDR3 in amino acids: CSDRGPGGELFF. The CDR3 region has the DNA TGCAGCGACCGGGGCCCTGGCGGGGAGCTGTTTTTT.

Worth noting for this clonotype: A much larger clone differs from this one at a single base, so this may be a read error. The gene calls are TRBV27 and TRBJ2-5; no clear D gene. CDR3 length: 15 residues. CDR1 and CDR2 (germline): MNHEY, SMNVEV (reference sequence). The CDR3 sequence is CASSPWKGWQETQHF. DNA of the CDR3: TGTGCCAGCAGTCCCTGGAAAGGGTGGCAAGAGACCCAGCACTTC.

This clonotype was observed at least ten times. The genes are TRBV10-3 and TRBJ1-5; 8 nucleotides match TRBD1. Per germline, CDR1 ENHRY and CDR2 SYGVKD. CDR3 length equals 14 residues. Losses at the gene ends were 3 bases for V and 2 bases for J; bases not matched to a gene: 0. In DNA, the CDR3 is TGTGCCATCAGTGAACAGGGGGGCAATCAGCCCCAGCATTTT. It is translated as CAISEQGGNQPQHF.

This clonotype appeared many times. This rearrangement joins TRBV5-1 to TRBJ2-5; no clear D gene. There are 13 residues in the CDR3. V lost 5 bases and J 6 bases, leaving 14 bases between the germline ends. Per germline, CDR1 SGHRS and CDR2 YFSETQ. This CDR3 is CASSFGHKKTQYF. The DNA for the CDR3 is TGCGCCAGCAGTTTTGGCCACAAAAAGACCCAGTACTTC.

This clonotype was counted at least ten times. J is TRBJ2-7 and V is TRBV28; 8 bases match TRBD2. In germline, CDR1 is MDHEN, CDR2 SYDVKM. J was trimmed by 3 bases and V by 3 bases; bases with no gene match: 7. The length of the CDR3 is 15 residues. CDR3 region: CASSLIGGRSYEQYF. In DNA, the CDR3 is TGTGCCAGCAGTTTGATAGGCGGGAGGAGCTACGAGCAGTACTTC.

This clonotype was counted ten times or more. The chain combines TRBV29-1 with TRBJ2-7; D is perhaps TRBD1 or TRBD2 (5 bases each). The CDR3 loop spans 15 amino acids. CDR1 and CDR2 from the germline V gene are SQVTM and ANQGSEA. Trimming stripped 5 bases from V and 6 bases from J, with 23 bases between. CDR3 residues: CSVTSTAGTGIEQYF. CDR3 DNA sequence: TGCAGCGTTACTTCAACGGCTGGGACCGGCATCGAGCAGTACTTC.

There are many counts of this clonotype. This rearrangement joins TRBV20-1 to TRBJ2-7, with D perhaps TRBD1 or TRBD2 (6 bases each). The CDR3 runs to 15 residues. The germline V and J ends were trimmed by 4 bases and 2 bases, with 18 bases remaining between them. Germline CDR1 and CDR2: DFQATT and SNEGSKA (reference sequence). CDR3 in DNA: TGCAGTGCTACCGGGGGCCGGGACATTGCCTACGAGCAGTACTTC. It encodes CSATGGRDIAYEQYF.

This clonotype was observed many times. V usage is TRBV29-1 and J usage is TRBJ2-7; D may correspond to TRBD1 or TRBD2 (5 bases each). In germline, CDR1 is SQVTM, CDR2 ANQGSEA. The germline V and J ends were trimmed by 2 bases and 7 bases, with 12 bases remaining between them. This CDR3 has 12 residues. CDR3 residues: CSVERLGREQYF. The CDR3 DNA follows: TGCAGCGTTGAAAGGTTGGGACGGGAGCAGTACTTC.

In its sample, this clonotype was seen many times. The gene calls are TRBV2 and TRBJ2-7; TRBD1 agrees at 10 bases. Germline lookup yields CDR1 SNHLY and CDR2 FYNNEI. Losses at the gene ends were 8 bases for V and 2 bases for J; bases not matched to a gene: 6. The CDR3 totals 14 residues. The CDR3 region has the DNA TGTGCCAGCGACCCGGGACAGGGGCCCTACGAGCAGTACTTC. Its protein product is CASDPGQGPYEQYF. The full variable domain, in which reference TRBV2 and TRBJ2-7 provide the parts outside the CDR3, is EPEVTQTPSHQVTQMGQEVILRCVPISNHLYFYWYRQILGQKVEFLVSFYNNEISEKSEIFDDQFSVERPDGSNFTLKIRSTKLEDSAMYFCASDPGQGPYEQYFGPGTRLTVT.

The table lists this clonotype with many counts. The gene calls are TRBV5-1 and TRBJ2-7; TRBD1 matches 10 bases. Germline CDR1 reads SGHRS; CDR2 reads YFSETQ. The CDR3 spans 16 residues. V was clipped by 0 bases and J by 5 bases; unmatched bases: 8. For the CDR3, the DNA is TGCGCCAGCAGCTTGGATCCGGGACAGGGGTTCCACGAGCAGTACTTC. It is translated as CASSLDPGQGFHEQYF.

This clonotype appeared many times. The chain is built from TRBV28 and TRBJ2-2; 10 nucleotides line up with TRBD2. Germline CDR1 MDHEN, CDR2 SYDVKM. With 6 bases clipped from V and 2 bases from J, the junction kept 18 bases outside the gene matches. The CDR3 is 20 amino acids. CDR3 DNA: TGTGCCAGCAGCGGAAGAGCGGGAGGGCCATATCAGAGTAACACCGGGGAGCTGTTTTTT. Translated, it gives CASSGRAGGPYQSNTGELFF.

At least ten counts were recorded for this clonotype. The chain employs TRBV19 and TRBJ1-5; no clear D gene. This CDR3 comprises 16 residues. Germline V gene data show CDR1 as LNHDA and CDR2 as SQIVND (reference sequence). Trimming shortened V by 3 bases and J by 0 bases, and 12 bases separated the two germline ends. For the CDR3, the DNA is TGTGCCAGTAGTATTACCACGGTTTATAGCAATCAGCCCCAGCATTTT. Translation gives CASSITTVYSNQPQHF.

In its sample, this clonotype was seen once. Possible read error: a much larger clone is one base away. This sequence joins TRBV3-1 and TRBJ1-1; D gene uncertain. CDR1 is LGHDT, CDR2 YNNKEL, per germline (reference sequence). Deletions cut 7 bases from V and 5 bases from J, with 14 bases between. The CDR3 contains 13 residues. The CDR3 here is CASNRNSGTEAFF. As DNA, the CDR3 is TGTGCCAGCAACCGAAACAGTGGGACTGAAGCTTTCTTT.

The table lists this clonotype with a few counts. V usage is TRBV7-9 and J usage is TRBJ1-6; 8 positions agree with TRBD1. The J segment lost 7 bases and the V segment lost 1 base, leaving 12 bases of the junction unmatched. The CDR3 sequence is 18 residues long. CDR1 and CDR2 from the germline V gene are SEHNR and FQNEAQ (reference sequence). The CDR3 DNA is TGTGCCAGCAGCTTAGACCCGCACCGACAGGGGCGGAATTCACCCCTCCACTTT. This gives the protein CASSLDPHRQGRNSPLHF.

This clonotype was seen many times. Here the CDR3 reads CASSPSQHPEQYF. CDR3 DNA sequence: TGTGCCAGTAGTCCCAGTCAACATCCGGAGCAGTACTTC. The J gene is TRBJ2-7, the V gene TRBV19; D is ambiguous. CDR3 size: 13 residues. From germline, CDR1 is LNHDA and CDR2 SQIVND (reference sequence). The V end lost 5 bases, the J end lost 7 bases, and 15 bases lay between the germline ends.

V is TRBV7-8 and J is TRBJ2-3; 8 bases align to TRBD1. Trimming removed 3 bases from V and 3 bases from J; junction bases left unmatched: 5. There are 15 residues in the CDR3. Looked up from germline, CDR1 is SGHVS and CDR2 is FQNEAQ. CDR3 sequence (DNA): TGTGCCAGCAGCTTTCGGACAGGGTTGACAGATACGCAGTATTTT. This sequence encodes CASSFRTGLTDTQYF.

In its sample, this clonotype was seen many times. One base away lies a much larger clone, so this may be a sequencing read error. CDR3 sequence reads: CSATLPRSGDGHTF. The CDR3 nucleotides read TGCAGTGCTACTCTCCCAAGGTCGGGAGATGGCCACACCTTC. The genes are TRBV20-1 and TRBJ1-2; unclear D gene. The germline V gene has CDR1 DFQATT and CDR2 SNEGSKA (reference sequence). This CDR3 contains 14 residues.

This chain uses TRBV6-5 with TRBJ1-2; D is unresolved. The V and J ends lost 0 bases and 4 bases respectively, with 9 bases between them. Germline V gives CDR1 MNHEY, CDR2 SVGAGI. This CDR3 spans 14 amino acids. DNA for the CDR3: TGTGCCAGCAGTTACTCTCAAGGGTCCTATGGCTACACCTTC. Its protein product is CASSYSQGSYGYTF.

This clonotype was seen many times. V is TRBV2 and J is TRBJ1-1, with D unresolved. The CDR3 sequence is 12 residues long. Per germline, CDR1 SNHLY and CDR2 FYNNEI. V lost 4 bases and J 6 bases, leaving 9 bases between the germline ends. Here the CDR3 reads CASSGLAAEAFF. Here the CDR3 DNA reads TGTGCCAGCAGTGGGCTGGCAGCTGAAGCTTTCTTT.

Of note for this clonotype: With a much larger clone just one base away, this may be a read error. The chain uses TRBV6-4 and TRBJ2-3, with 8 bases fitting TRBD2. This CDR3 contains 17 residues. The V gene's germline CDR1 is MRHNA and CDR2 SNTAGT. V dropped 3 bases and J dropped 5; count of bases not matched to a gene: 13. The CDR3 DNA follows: TGTGCCAGCAGTGAGTCTCAGGGGAAGGGACTAGGAGATACGCAGTATTTT. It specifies CASSESQGKGLGDTQYF.

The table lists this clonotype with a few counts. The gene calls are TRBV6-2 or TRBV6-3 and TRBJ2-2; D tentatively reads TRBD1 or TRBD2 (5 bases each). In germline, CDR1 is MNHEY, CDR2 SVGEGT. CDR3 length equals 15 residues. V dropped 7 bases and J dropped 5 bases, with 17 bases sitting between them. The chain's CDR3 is CASKKGAGRTGELFF. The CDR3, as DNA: TGTGCCAGCAAAAAAGGGGCAGGGAGAACCGGGGAGCTGTTTTTT.

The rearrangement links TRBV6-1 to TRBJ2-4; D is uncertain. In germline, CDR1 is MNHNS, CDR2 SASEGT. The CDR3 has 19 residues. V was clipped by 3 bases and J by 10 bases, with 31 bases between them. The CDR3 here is CASSDHPAIYLRNEIIQYF. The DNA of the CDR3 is TGTGCCAGCAGTGATCACCCCGCGATTTATTTAAGGAATGAAATAATTCAGTACTTC.

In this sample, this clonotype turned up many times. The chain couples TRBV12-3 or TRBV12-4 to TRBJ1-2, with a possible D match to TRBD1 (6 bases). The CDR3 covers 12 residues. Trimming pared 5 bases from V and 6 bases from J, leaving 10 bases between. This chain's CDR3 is CASSGDNNGYTF. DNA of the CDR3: TGTGCCAGCAGTGGGGACAACAATGGCTACACCTTC.